This T cell receptor beta chain was found in a study of blood T cell repertoires in COVID-19. Cohort 3 donors counted as recovered after two negative PCRs, clearance, or resolved symptoms. Assay used: immunoSEQ multiplex PCR; TCRdb lists only in-frame clones, some missing. The sample carries roughly 250,000 clones, 85% to 90% recorded once. Trimming removed 0 bases at V and 0 bases at J, with 12 bases between. Germline CDR1 and CDR2: MGHRA and YSYEKL. The CDR3 covers 18 residues. This sequence joins TRBV4-1 and TRBJ1-6; possible D gene TRBD1, 5 bases. This TCR came from a woman aged 18-30 years who had recovered from COVID-19. Material: PBMCs or T cells enriched from blood (not recorded which). The CDR3 here is CASSQESGDSSYNSPLHF. In nucleotides, the CDR3 is TGCGCCAGCAGCCAAGAGTCGGGCGACAGCTCCTATAATTCACCCCTCCACTTT.